The rows below give T cell receptor beta chains drawn from one sample of a study of spatial heterogeneity in lung cancer. In TCRdb, the 5' RACE reads were re-called with MiXCR into one record per CDR3 protein. This sample has some 25,000 distinct CDR3 sequences; more than 10% occur once, and the top ten carry 25%. The sample consisted of PBMCs, taken at surgery. These receptors came from a female donor with early-stage non-small cell lung cancer. The CDR3 runs from the conserved cysteine through the conserved F or W. The order of the fields is CDR3 protein, CDR3 DNA, J gene, V gene, clone size, D gene. A D gene is named only where the DNA matches it firmly. Only some rows state a clone size, as once, few, many or a class for expanded clones.

CASSSPTAGDEQFF	TGTGCCAGCAGTTCTCCAACAGCCGGGGATGAGCAGTTCTTC	TRBJ2-1	TRBV6-5	many	NA
CSVSRGAVPYTDTQYF	TGCAGCGTTTCCCGAGGGGCAGTCCCCTACACAGATACGCAGTATTTT	TRBJ2-3	TRBV29-1	NA	NA
CAWSARDYSGANVLTF	TGTGCCTGGAGTGCTCGGGATTACTCTGGGGCCAACGTCCTGACTTTC	TRBJ2-6	TRBV30	NA	NA
CASSPILRSGEQFF	TGTGCCAGCAGCCCAATTCTGCGTTCCGGTGAGCAGTTCTTC	TRBJ2-1	TRBV14	NA	NA
CASRGTGVINEKLFF	TGTGCCAGCAGGGGGACAGGGGTGATTAATGAAAAACTGTTTTTT	TRBJ1-4	TRBV6-1	many	TRBD1
CASSEAWQYNEQFF	TGTGCCAGCAGTGAAGCTTGGCAGTACAATGAGCAGTTCTTC	TRBJ2-1	TRBV6-1	few	NA
CASSPAGVTSENTIYF	TGTGCCAGCAGCCCAGCAGGGGTAACCTCTGAAAACACCATATATTTT	TRBJ1-3	TRBV5-8	many	NA
CASSKGGTGTGEQFF	TGTGCCAGCAGCAAAGGTGGGACAGGGACCGGTGAGCAGTTCTTC	TRBJ2-1	TRBV7-7	many	TRBD1
CASSAAALAKNIQYF	TGTGCCAGCAGCGCGGCGGCCCTAGCCAAAAACATTCAGTACTTC	TRBJ2-4	TRBV7-9	few	NA
CATSRVLETQYF	TGTGCCACCAGCAGAGTTCTGGAGACCCAGTACTTC	TRBJ2-5	TRBV15	many	NA
CASSPGQGTYEQYF	TGTGCCAGCTCCCCCGGACAGGGAACCTACGAGCAGTACTTC	TRBJ2-7	TRBV18	many	TRBD1
CASSSPGQNTEAFF	TGTGCCAGCAGCTCACCGGGACAGAACACTGAAGCTTTCTTT	TRBJ1-1	TRBV7-2	many	NA
CASSLDLGVGETQYF	TGTGCCAGCAGCTTAGATCTAGGGGTTGGGGAGACCCAGTACTTC	TRBJ2-5	TRBV11-2	many	NA
CASSVRDGSYEQYF	TGCGCCAGCAGTGTCCGGGACGGTTCCTACGAGCAGTACTTC	TRBJ2-7	TRBV5-1	many	NA
CASSLGGVTGETQYF	TGTGCCAGCAGCTTAGGCGGGGTCACGGGGGAGACCCAGTACTTC	TRBJ2-5	TRBV7-8	many	NA
CASSPRTERAKNIQYF	TGTGCCAGCAGCCCCCGGACAGAACGAGCCAAAAACATTCAGTACTTC	TRBJ2-4	TRBV11-1	many	NA
CSARDQGPTVGNEKLFF	TGCAGTGCTAGAGATCAGGGGCCCACAGTCGGAAATGAAAAACTGTTTTTT	TRBJ1-4	TRBV20-1	NA	NA
CASSLSDLGYTF	TGTGCCAGCAGTTTGAGCGATCTAGGCTACACCTTC	TRBJ1-2	TRBV28	NA	NA
CASSPGRRPDTEAFF	TGCGCCAGCAGCCCGGGACGAAGGCCGGACACTGAAGCTTTCTTT	TRBJ1-1	TRBV5-1	many	NA
CASSPRAPDTQYF	TGTGCCAGCAGTCCCAGGGCACCAGATACGCAGTATTTT	TRBJ2-3	TRBV28	few	NA
CASSMTSGEYNEQFF	TGTGCCAGTAGTATGACTAGCGGGGAATACAATGAGCAGTTCTTC	TRBJ2-1	TRBV19	many	TRBD2
CASSFGGIGNQPQHF	TGTGCCAGCAGTTTCGGGGGGATAGGCAATCAGCCCCAGCATTTT	TRBJ1-5	TRBV6-5	many	NA
CASVDTGTEETQYF	TGTGCCAGCGTGGACACTGGGACGGAAGAGACCCAGTACTTC	TRBJ2-5	TRBV28	many	NA
CASSYGGSRNEQFF	TGTGCCAGCAGTTACGGCGGGAGTCGGAATGAGCAGTTCTTC	TRBJ2-1	TRBV6-2/TRBV6-3	NA	TRBD2
CASTVAGSYEQYF	TGTGCCAGCACCGTAGCGGGCTCCTACGAGCAGTACTTC	TRBJ2-7	TRBV7-9	NA	TRBD2
CASSLGVSEKLFF	TGTGCCAGCAGTTTAGGCGTAAGCGAAAAACTGTTTTTT	TRBJ1-4	TRBV27	many	NA
CASSLGLATSTDTQYF	TGCGCCAGCAGCCTTGGACTAGCGACTAGCACAGATACGCAGTATTTT	TRBJ2-3	TRBV4-3	NA	TRBD2
CASSTGQAGGGYTF	TGCGCCAGCAGCACCGGACAGGCCGGCGGTGGCTACACCTTC	TRBJ1-2	TRBV5-1	many	TRBD1
CASRPLLGTGELFF	TGTGCCAGCAGACCACTACTTGGCACCGGGGAGCTGTTTTTT	TRBJ2-2	TRBV14	many	NA
CASSLTSGELFF	TGTGCCAGCAGTTTAACGAGCGGGGAGCTGTTTTTT	TRBJ2-2	TRBV28	NA	NA
CASRGGTAKYYEQYF	TGTGCCAGCAGAGGCGGGACAGCAAAATACTACGAGCAGTACTTC	TRBJ2-7	TRBV12-3/TRBV12-4	many	NA